This T cell receptor beta chain is drawn from a study of shared clonotypes between healthy human individuals. The study, taken as a whole, reports: The donor pool, a small one, limited the genetic and exposure-history diversity represented. Clonotype sharing among donors was thought likely to change with sequencing depth.

CDR3 length equals 12 residues. Per the germline V gene, CDR1 is SNHLY and CDR2 is FYNNEI. Trimming removed 6 bases at V and 12 bases at J, with 17 bases between. Researchers sequenced unsorted PBMC DNA using ten immunoSEQ deep assay plates. The assay was immunoSEQ multiplex PCR, and TCRdb's table has in-frame clones only and misses some. Altogether hundreds of thousands of clones are present, roughly 77% being singletons, with the ten largest covering less than 15%. Extraction of genomic DNA in unsorted samples used 100 million or so PBMCs. Worth noting for this clone: Its antigen is unknown.

V gene TRBV2 combines with J gene TRBJ1-2; D not resolved. The source of this sequence is a woman in her thirties or forties in good health. Some clones in this sample may be carry-over from other donors' samples. Sequencing was done on a sample of PBMCs. CDR3 sequence reads: CASRDLKGVDTF. CDR3 coding DNA: TGTGCCAGCAGGGACCTTAAGGGAGTGGACACCTTC.